This is a list of T cell receptor beta chains from one sample in a study of OX40 agonist ivuxolimab in advanced cancers. Data came from immunoSEQ multiplex PCR; TCRdb stores just in-frame clones and leaves some out. The sample contains 55,000 to 75,000 clones, around 85% of which appear only once. This material consisted of CD4+ or CD8+ T cells sorted from blood, taken in a trial of the OX40 agonist ivuxolimab. All receptors come from an adult with an advanced solid tumor such as melanoma, head and neck, liver or kidney cancer. Both conserved end residues are part of each CDR3.

v_call	j_call	cdr3_aa
TRBV19	TRBJ2-1	CASSSGQGTLSNEQFF
TRBV5-1	TRBJ2-7	CASQSGLAGGGDEQYF
TRBV7-8	TRBJ2-5	CASSPSPISQYF
TRBV5-1	TRBJ2-3	CASSLPGGDTQYF
TRBV7-2	TRBJ2-7	CASSLLPTGTYEQYF
TRBV10-3	TRBJ2-2	CATDNERGGPGELFF
TRBV18	TRBJ2-3	CASSRGSGESDTQYF
TRBV9	TRBJ2-1	CASSVDLAHEQFF
TRBV6-4	TRBJ1-1	CASRDSDMNTEAFF
TRBV5-6	TRBJ2-3	CASSLVGREADTQYF
TRBV7-3	TRBJ2-5	CASSPGQGGEETQYF
TRBV7-6	TRBJ2-1	CASSLSSYNEQFF
TRBV27	TRBJ2-1	CASSLWGGEQFF
TRBV7-3	TRBJ2-1	CASSRASPGEQFF
TRBV19	TRBJ2-6	CASSGGTGGFGANVLTF
TRBV18	TRBJ1-1	CASSPLPGPTEAFF
TRBV18	TRBJ1-1	CASSTTGRDTEAFF
TRBV9	TRBJ2-1	CASSPSGGLYNEQFF
TRBV11-3	TRBJ2-1	CASSLDIDEQFF
TRBV7-2	TRBJ2-3	CASRLAGTDTQYF